The rows below give T cell receptor beta chains drawn from one sample of a study of shared clonotypes between healthy human individuals. TCRdb's table, derived via immunoSEQ multiplex PCR, lists solely in-frame clones and lacks some. In the table there are a few million clones, roughly 93% of which are singletons. Sequences were obtained from naive CD4+ T cells from PBMCs. These TCRs come from a man between 18 and 35 years old in good health. Some clones in this sample may be carry-over from other donors' samples. Both conserved end residues are part of each CDR3. D genes are given only for firm matches. Only some rows state a clone size, as once, few, many or a class for expanded clones.

v_call,clone_size,j_call,d_call,cdr3_nt,cdr3_aa
TRBV25-1,-,TRBJ2-3,TRBD2,TGTGCCAGCAGTGAATTCGGGCTAGCGGGAGTTGCAGATACGCAGTATTTT,CASSEFGLAGVADTQYF
TRBV7-2,-,TRBJ2-7,-,TGTGCCAGCAGCGCAACCTACGAGCAGTACTTC,CASSATYEQYF
TRBV4-3,-,TRBJ2-2,-,TGCGCCAGCAGCCTTCGGACGGGTGACAACCCCGGGGAGCTGTTTTTT,CASSLRTGDNPGELFF
TRBV7-9,-,TRBJ1-4,-,TGTGCCAGCAGCTCACAGGGTAATGAAAAACTGTTTTTT,CASSSQGNEKLFF
TRBV10-3,-,TRBJ2-1,-,TGTGCCATCAGCGGGGGAGAGTCAGCCGTTAACAATGAGCAGTTCTTC,CAISGGESAVNNEQFF
TRBV7-9,-,TRBJ2-1,TRBD2,TGTGCCAGCAGCCGTCGGATTAGCGGGAGCGATGAGCAGTTCTTC,CASSRRISGSDEQFF
TRBV5-5,-,TRBJ2-6,-,TGTGCCAGCAGCTTGGTTGGGGCCAACGTCCTGACTTTC,CASSLVGANVLTF
TRBV7-3,-,TRBJ2-2,TRBD1,TGTGCCAGCAGCTTACGACAGGGGAAAAGGGAGGAGCTGTTTTTT,CASSLRQGKREELFF
TRBV7-6,-,TRBJ2-1,-,TGTGCCAGCAGCTTAGCGGGGAATTACAATGAGCAGTTCTTC,CASSLAGNYNEQFF
TRBV28,-,TRBJ1-4,-,TGTGCCAGCAGCCCAGGGACGGTGAAACTGTTTTTT,CASSPGTVKLFF
TRBV28,-,TRBJ1-2,TRBD1,TGTGCCAGCAGTTCCCGACAGGGATACTATGGCTACACCTTC,CASSSRQGYYGYTF
TRBV28,once,TRBJ1-5,-,TGTGCCAGCAGTTCTCCGGTTCAGCCCCAGCATTTT,CASSSPVQPQHF
TRBV30,-,TRBJ2-5,TRBD2,TGTGCCTGGAGTAGGAGCGGGACGATGGAGACCCAGTACTTC,CAWSRSGTMETQYF
TRBV5-4,-,TRBJ2-1,-,TGTGCCAGCAGCCGGGATAGACGGGGCAATGAGCAGTTCTTC,CASSRDRRGNEQFF
TRBV15,-,TRBJ2-7,TRBD1,TGTGCCACCAGCAGAGGGCTAGGGACAGCCTACTACGAGCAGTACTTC,CATSRGLGTAYYEQYF
TRBV15,-,TRBJ2-3,-,TGTGCCACCGCCTTTAGCACGCCAGATACGCAGTATTTT,CATAFSTPDTQYF
TRBV2,-,TRBJ1-5,-,TGTGCCAGCAGTGAAGGCTGGCTTGCGGGTCAGCCCCAGCATTTT,CASSEGWLAGQPQHF
TRBV5-6,-,TRBJ1-2,TRBD1,TGTGCCAGCAGCCCGGACAGGGGAGGAGGCTACACCTTC,CASSPDRGGGYTF
TRBV6-1,-,TRBJ2-2,TRBD1,TGTGCCAGCAGCCGGGACAGGGGTACCGGGGAGCTGTTTTTT,CASSRDRGTGELFF
TRBV5-1,-,TRBJ2-2,-,TGCGCCAGCAGCTTTACCGAAAAGAACACCGGGGAGCTGTTTTTT,CASSFTEKNTGELFF
TRBV10-3,-,TRBJ2-1,TRBD2,TGTGCCATCGGGACTAGCGGGAGCAATGAGCAGTTCTTC,CAIGTSGSNEQFF
TRBV28,-,TRBJ2-1,-,TGTGCCAGCAGTTTGGGGAGTTCCTACAATGAGCAGTTCTTC,CASSLGSSYNEQFF
TRBV5-1,-,TRBJ2-6,-,TGCGCCAGCAGCTTGGCCCCCCTGGCTGGGGCCAACGTCCTGACTTTC,CASSLAPLAGANVLTF
TRBV28,-,TRBJ2-3,-,TGTGCCAGCAGTTTAGGGGCAGGGGGCACAGATACGCAGTATTTT,CASSLGAGGTDTQYF
TRBV7-8,-,TRBJ2-1,-,TGTGCCAGCAGCTTCGGGCCCGATGAGCAGTTCTTC,CASSFGPDEQFF
TRBV6-6,-,TRBJ1-1,-,TGTGCCAGCAGCGTTCCGAAGTCTTTGAACACTGAAGCTTTCTTT,CASSVPKSLNTEAFF
TRBV9,-,TRBJ2-3,-,TGTGCCAGCAGCGTAGTTAGCCCTGGCACGCAGTATTTT,CASSVVSPGTQYF
TRBV9,-,TRBJ2-1,TRBD2,TGTGCCAGCAGCGCAGGACTAGCGGGAGCTTCGGCCTACAATGAGCAGTTCTTC,CASSAGLAGASAYNEQFF
TRBV7-2,-,TRBJ1-5,-,TGTGCCAGCAGCTTAGGGGGGCAGCCCCAGCATTTT,CASSLGGQPQHF
TRBV6-5,-,TRBJ2-5,-,TGTGCCAGCAGTTACTCGGGGACGGTGGGGACAGAGACCCAGTACTTC,CASSYSGTVGTETQYF
TRBV5-4,-,TRBJ2-5,TRBD2,TGTGCCAGCAGCGACGGACTAGCGGGAACGCAAGAGACCCAGTACTTC,CASSDGLAGTQETQYF
TRBV27,-,TRBJ2-7,TRBD2,TGTGCCAGCAGAGGGACTAGCGGATATCCCTACGAGCAGTGCTTC,CASRGTSGYPYEQCF
TRBV15,-,TRBJ1-3,-,TGTGCCACCAGCAGAACACAGGGCTCTGGAAACACCATATATTTT,CATSRTQGSGNTIYF
TRBV5-1,-,TRBJ1-2,-,TGCGCCAGCAGCTTGCAACAGGCCGGTAACTATGGCTACACCTTC,CASSLQQAGNYGYTF
TRBV27,-,TRBJ2-1,-,TGTGCCAGCAGTCCCCCGGGACTTGATGAGCAGTTCTTC,CASSPPGLDEQFF
TRBV30,-,TRBJ1-2,-,TGTGCCTGGACCGGGGGCGCTTCCTATGGCTACACCTTC,CAWTGGASYGYTF
TRBV7-2,-,TRBJ2-1,-,TGTGCCAGCAGTAGGGGAGGCTCCTACAATGAGCAGTTCTTC,CASSRGGSYNEQFF